This T cell receptor (beta chain) was profiled in a study of Ad26.COV2.S vaccination and SARS-CoV-2 variants. Study as a whole: Ad26.COV2.S was injected intramuscularly once or twice, 56 days apart.

Method: immunoSEQ multiplex PCR; TCRdb's copy keeps in-frame clones and lacks some. The data contain a few hundred thousand clones, less than 95% of them singletons. Comment on this clone: What it binds is unknown.

There are 13 residues in the CDR3. CDR1 is MNHNY and CDR2 is SVGAGI in the germline V gene (reference sequence). Deletions cut 5 bases from V and 1 base from J, with 8 bases between. The study, taken as a whole, reports: Among vaccine recipients, spike-specific TCR breadth exceeded that of placebo recipients.

The treatment was: 15 to 20 received Ad26.COV2.S at low or high dose, single or two shots; a few received placebo; per-sample allocation not given. All samples were drawn on day 63, counting from the first vaccine or placebo injection. The V and J genes are TRBV6-6 and TRBJ1-1, with D possibly TRBD1 on 6 matching bases. This material consisted of peripheral blood, taken in a trial of Ad26.COV2.S vaccine versus placebo. The TCR sequence derives from a person aged 18-65 years who received the Ad26.COV2.S COVID-19 vaccine or a placebo. CDR3 nucleotides: TGTGCCAGCAGTGCGGACAGGAACACTGAAGCTTTCTTT. This codes for CASSADRNTEAFF.